This T cell receptor (beta chain) was documented in a study of cytomegalovirus exposure and HLA in healthy donors. This clone has only one observation. Data came from immunoSEQ multiplex PCR; TCRdb stores just in-frame clones and leaves some out. The profile shows over 120,000 clones, roughly 86% of them singletons. CDR1 and CDR2 (germline): SGHDN, FVKESK. The CDR3 has 15 amino acids. Trimming pared 4 bases from V and 1 base from J, leaving 13 bases between. This clonotype originated in a man younger than 30 in good health and CMV-seropositive. The chain joins TRBV14 to TRBJ1-1, with TRBD1 as a possible D gene (6 bases). The sample taken for sequencing was PBMCs. The CDR3 DNA reads TGTGCCAGCAGCCGAAAGGACAGACCGAACACTGAAGCTTTCTTT. Translated, it gives CASSRKDRPNTEAFF.